The next 22 T cell receptor beta chains were all read from a single sample in a study of spatial heterogeneity in lung cancer. MiXCR, run by TCRdb on the 5' RACE reads, gives a single entry per CDR3 protein. The table includes about 14,000 distinct CDR3 sequences, 5% to 6% detected once. What these receptors recognize is not known. Findings of the study overall: For expanded intratumoral alpha and beta TCRs, counts tracked tumor mutation counts.

Time point meaning: sample taken at primary tumor resection. The specimen comprised lung tumor tissue, sampled at surgery. The receptors shown here come from a female donor with early-stage non-small cell lung cancer.

At least ten counts were recorded for this clonotype. This chain uses TRBV30 with TRBJ2-4; 11 bases are a match to TRBD2. Germline V lookup: CDR1 GTSNPN, CDR2 SVGIG (reference sequence). Trimming removed 8 bases from V and 5 bases from J; junction bases left unmatched: 5. The CDR3 covers 13 residues. CDR3 sequence reads: CALQGLAENIQYF. The CDR3 DNA reads as TGTGCCCTTCAGGGACTAGCGGAAAACATTCAGTACTTC.

This clonotype has a count of ten or more. The V gene is TRBV30, the J gene TRBJ1-1; D perhaps matches TRBD1 (5 bases). This CDR3 contains 13 residues. Germline lookup yields CDR1 GTSNPN and CDR2 SVGIG (reference sequence). V was trimmed by 4 bases and J by 0 bases, leaving 9 bases between them. The CDR3 protein is CAWTTGMNTEAFF. CDR3 in DNA: TGTGCCTGGACTACAGGAATGAACACTGAAGCTTTCTTT.

This clonotype has at least ten counts. The chain combines TRBV11-2 with TRBJ2-7, with TRBD1 as a possible D gene (5 bases). Trimming shortened V by 4 bases and J by 6 bases, and 19 bases separated the two germline ends. The CDR3 is made up of 15 amino acids. The germline V gene has CDR1 SGHAT and CDR2 FQNNGV. CDR3 loop: CASSSYPDSYGEQYF. The DNA of the CDR3 is TGTGCCAGCAGCTCGTACCCCGACAGTTATGGCGAGCAGTACTTC.

This clonotype is judged large. J is TRBJ2-1 and V is TRBV7-9; D could derive from TRBD1 or TRBD2 (5 bases each). Trimming took off 5 bases at V and 0 bases at J, with 11 bases between the two ends. This CDR3 spans 15 amino acids. The V gene's germline CDR1 is SEHNR and CDR2 FQNEAQ (reference sequence). CDR3 nucleotide sequence: TGTGCCAGCAGCCCGGGACCGAGCTCCTACAATGAGCAGTTCTTC. Protein: CASSPGPSSYNEQFF. The whole variable domain, filled in from reference TRBV7-9 and TRBJ2-1, reads DTGVSQNPRHKITKRGQNVTFRCDPISEHNRLYWYRQTLGQGPEFLTYFQNEAQLEKSRLLSDRFSAERPKGSFSTLEIQRTEQGDSAMYLCASSPGPSSYNEQFFGPGTRLTVL.

This clonotype was recorded at least ten times. This rearrangement joins TRBV20-1 to TRBJ1-1; TRBD1 matches at 7 bases. Germline V CDR1 and CDR2: DFQATT, SNEGSKA (reference sequence). V shed 0 bases, J shed 4 bases, and the junction held 8 bases outside the gene matches. The CDR3 is 15 amino acids. The chain's CDR3 is CSARDFLGTVTEAFF. The CDR3 nucleotides read TGCAGTGCTAGAGATTTTTTAGGGACAGTCACTGAAGCTTTCTTT.

This clonotype was observed many times. Written as DNA, the CDR3 is TGTGCCAGCAGCTCCCAAGGAATCCCCTCCGAGCAGTACTTC. This sequence encodes CASSSQGIPSEQYF. The chain carries TRBV6-5 and TRBJ2-7; D call uncertain. The CDR3 has 14 amino acids. V was trimmed by 6 bases and J by 6 bases, leaving 18 bases between them. CDR1 and CDR2 (germline): MNHEY, SVGAGI.

There are many counts of this clonotype. The rearrangement links TRBV4-2 to TRBJ1-6; D gene uncertain. Germline values: CDR1 LGHNA, CDR2 YNFKEQ. The CDR3 is 14 residues long. V dropped 4 bases and J dropped 6 bases, with 10 bases sitting between them. CDR3 DNA: TGTGCCAGCAGCCCCCAACCGCTTAATTCACCCCTCCACTTT. The encoded protein is CASSPQPLNSPLHF.

This clonotype was recorded many times. V gene TRBV28 combines with J gene TRBJ2-3; a possible D gene is TRBD1 (6 bases). The V gene lost 10 bases and the J gene lost 0 bases, with 14 bases spanning the gap. Germline CDR1 MDHEN, CDR2 SYDVKM. The CDR3 runs 14 residues. The CDR3 loop reads CANCWGQSTDTQYF. In nucleotides, the CDR3 is TGTGCCAATTGCTGGGGACAAAGCACAGATACGCAGTATTTT.

This chain joins TRBV5-1 and TRBJ2-7, with D possibly being TRBD2 (6 bases). Trimming removed 0 bases from V and 6 bases from J, with 16 bases in between. There are 15 residues in the CDR3. The germline V gene has CDR1 SGHRS and CDR2 YFSETQ. CDR3 sequence: CASSLDLAGSGEQYF. The CDR3 nucleotides are TGCGCCAGCAGCTTGGATCTGGCGGGATCGGGCGAGCAGTACTTC.

The table lists this clonotype with many counts. Here the CDR3 DNA reads TGTGCCAGCAGCCGGTCTTTAGTCTACGAGCAGTACTTC. Protein sequence: CASSRSLVYEQYF. The rearrangement uses TRBV5-5 and TRBJ2-7; D uncertain. CDR1 and CDR2 (germline): SGHKS, YYEKEE (reference sequence). The CDR3 is 13 amino acids. V was cut by 4 bases and J by 3 bases, with 11 bases left in between.

This clonotype was detected only a few times. The V gene is TRBV11-2, the J gene TRBJ2-5; no clear D gene. Trimming shortened V by 2 bases and J by 1 base, and 11 bases separated the two germline ends. Germline CDR1 and CDR2: SGHAT and FQNNGV. This CDR3 is 15 amino acids long. The CDR3 DNA reads as TGTGCCAGCAGCTTAAGAACAGTCGTCCAAGAGACCCAGTACTTC. Its translation is CASSLRTVVQETQYF.

There are many counts of this clonotype. The genes are TRBV9 and TRBJ2-3; D remains unclear. CDR3 length: 12 amino acids. V was trimmed by 0 bases and J by 6 bases, leaving 5 bases between them. Germline CDR1 is SGDLS and CDR2 is YYNGEE. CDR3 sequence: CASSVDRDTQYF. CDR3 nucleotides: TGTGCCAGCAGCGTAGATCGGGATACGCAGTATTTT.

V and J are TRBV6-5 and TRBJ1-3; D is unresolved. V was shortened by 0 bases and J by 3 bases, with 15 bases between the two germline ends. The CDR3 runs 17 residues. Germline V gene data show CDR1 as MNHEY and CDR2 as SVGAGI. The CDR3 DNA reads as TGTGCCAGCAGTTACTCGATTCCTGAAAGGTTTGGAAACACCATATATTTT. It codes for CASSYSIPERFGNTIYF.

At least ten counts were recorded for this clonotype. This chain uses TRBV9 with TRBJ2-2; TRBD1 matches 8 bases. Trimming removed 4 bases from V and 7 bases from J; junction bases left unmatched: 18. The germline CDR1 and CDR2 sequences are SGDLS and YYNGEE. The CDR3 extends over 18 amino acids. This CDR3 reads CASSSRNPFGQGGGELFF. Here the CDR3 DNA reads TGTGCCAGCAGCTCGCGAAATCCCTTCGGACAGGGTGGCGGGGAGCTGTTTTTT.

This clonotype is categorized as medium-sized. The J gene is TRBJ1-6, the V gene TRBV7-9; 11 bases fit TRBD1. J gave up 9 bases and V 3 bases, and 4 bases lay outside the gene matches. Germline values: CDR1 SEHNR, CDR2 FQNEAQ (reference sequence). This CDR3 comprises 15 residues. CDR3 amino acids: CASSFGQGAVSPLHF. Here the CDR3 DNA reads TGTGCCAGCAGCTTCGGACAGGGGGCGGTTTCACCCCTCCACTTT.

This clonotype appeared many times. V usage is TRBV7-8 and J usage is TRBJ1-2; D is uncertain. This CDR3 is built from 14 residues. Per the germline V gene, CDR1 is SGHVS and CDR2 is FQNEAQ. V was cut by 3 bases and J by 8 bases, with 16 bases left in between. CDR3: CASSLRRADRGYTF. The CDR3 nucleotides are TGTGCCAGCAGCTTGAGGAGGGCCGATAGGGGCTACACCTTC.

This clonotype was seen repeatedly, ten times or more. The V gene is TRBV5-1, the J gene TRBJ2-7; D may be TRBD1 or TRBD2 (5 bases each). CDR1 is SGHRS, CDR2 YFSETQ, per germline. V lost 1 base, J lost 3 bases, and 17 bases lay in between. This CDR3 is built from 16 residues. The CDR3 nucleotides read TGCGCCAGCAGCTTGACTCGGCACCGGGGCAACTACGAGCAGTACTTC. Encoded protein: CASSLTRHRGNYEQYF.

The chain uses TRBV24-1 and TRBJ2-3; 10 nucleotides match TRBD1. The CDR3 runs to 18 residues. The germline V gene encodes CDR1 KGHDR and CDR2 SFDVKD. J gave up 4 bases and V 0 bases, and 9 bases lay outside the gene matches. The CDR3 spells CATSDLAWDRGSPDTQYF. CDR3 in DNA: TGTGCCACCAGTGATTTGGCCTGGGACAGGGGTTCTCCAGATACGCAGTATTTT.

This chain uses TRBV5-1 with TRBJ1-1; D gene uncertain. Germline loops: CDR1 SGHRS, CDR2 YFSETQ. The V end lost 0 bases, the J end lost 5 bases, and 8 bases lay between the germline ends. This CDR3 spans 13 amino acids. CDR3 DNA sequence: TGCGCCAGCAGCTTGGACCGGTGGACTGAAGCTTTCTTT. Translating it yields CASSLDRWTEAFF.

This clonotype is medium-sized by share. V gene TRBV5-1 combines with J gene TRBJ1-2, with a tentative D call TRBD1 (6 bases). The CDR3 has 17 residues. V was clipped by 6 bases and J by 6 bases, with 27 bases between them. The germline V gene encodes CDR1 SGHRS and CDR2 YFSETQ. CDR3 amino acids: CASTSAQTGRVFDGYTF. DNA of the CDR3: TGCGCCAGCACTTCTGCCCAGACAGGACGTGTATTTGATGGCTACACCTTC.

This clonotype was seen repeatedly, ten times or more. This chain joins TRBV11-2 and TRBJ1-2; D perhaps matches TRBD1 (5 bases). V was cut by 1 base and J by 4 bases, with 16 bases left in between. The CDR3 has 16 residues. Germline V gene lookup returns CDR1 SGHAT and CDR2 FQNNGV. The CDR3 protein is CASSLGRQGGAYGYTF. The CDR3 bases are TGTGCCAGCAGCTTAGGACGCCAGGGTGGTGCCTATGGCTACACCTTC.

This clonotype has at least ten counts. V is TRBV11-2 and J is TRBJ1-2, with a possible D match to TRBD1 (6 bases). CDR1 and CDR2 (germline): SGHAT, FQNNGV. CDR3 size: 16 residues. The V and J ends lost 5 bases and 4 bases respectively, with 20 bases between them. This CDR3 is CASSPLGGARSYGYTF. CDR3 DNA sequence: TGTGCCAGCAGCCCCTTAGGGGGGGCGCGAAGCTATGGCTACACCTTC. The variable domain in full, with the rest retrieved from reference TRBV11-2 and TRBJ1-2, is EAGVAQSPRYKIIEKRQSVAFWCNPISGHATLYWYQQILGQGPKLLIQFQNNGVVDDSQLPKDRFSAERLKGVDSTLKIQPAKLEDSAVYLCASSPLGGARSYGYTFGSGTRLTVV.